The clone carrying this T cell receptor beta chain was picked up one time. The record originates from a study of blood T cell repertoires in COVID-19. Study overall: The United States, Italy and Spain were the sources of the acute and convalescent COVID-19 samples. The analysed material was cDNA or gDNA that came from T cells, B-cell-depleted T cells, or PBMCs.

V was shortened by 4 bases and J by 2 bases, with 17 bases between the two germline ends. The CDR3 extends over 17 amino acids. Looked up from germline, CDR1 is LGHNA and CDR2 is YSLEER. In the original analysis: Estimates of nucleated cell counts were drawn from the amplification of reference gene primers. The repertoire was sequenced with immunoSEQ multiplex PCR; TCRdb's copy has only in-frame clones and lacks some. V and J calls and clone size are given by that table; D and trimming were obtained from the DNA. Of 190,000 or so clones in the sample, approximately 87% are singletons; the top ten hold roughly 0.9%.

Specimen: peripheral blood. The TCR comes from a woman younger than 35 who had recovered from COVID-19. V is TRBV4-3 and J is TRBJ1-4; possibly TRBD1 for D (6 bases). The CDR3 DNA reads TGCGCCAGCAGCCGCGTAAAACAGGGCCGCACTAATGAAAAACTGTTTTTT. Translation: CASSRVKQGRTNEKLFF.